The entry below describes one T cell receptor (beta chain). Its antigen is unknown. Base qualities are not at hand, and no much larger clone is one base apart. Donors formed part of the validation cohort, which comprised about 120 subjects and was distinct from the first cohort of some 700 subjects. Libraries were made using the immunoSEQ multiplex PCR assay. The authors processed their data as follows. A statistical classification framework was built for diagnosing cytomegalovirus status from the catalog of TCR beta chain sequences. In TCRdb, the immuneACCESS table is reduced to in-frame sequences with V and J assigned. These tables do not hold every clone; where another copy was compared, an unresolved V gene accounts for under half, and the others remain unexplained. That table is the source of V, J and clone size, and D and trimming were worked out from the DNA. The sample data list 120,000 or so clones, and 88% of these were observed just once. About 1.5% of the sample belongs to the ten largest clones.

This sample is part of a study of cytomegalovirus exposure and HLA in healthy donors (dated by TCRdb to 2016 to 2017). Regarding the complete study: According to a later analysis, one platform produced both the 100 to 150 validation repertoires and the roughly 640 repertoires of the first cohort. The study was designed to test whether signatures of past pathogen exposure could be identified by cataloging public T cell receptors. Along with the approximately 650-subject first cohort, a separate validation cohort of over 90 different subjects was used. High-throughput TCR immunosequencing, statistical association of individual TCRs with disease status, and machine learning were combined to predict cytomegalovirus infection status.

The research as a whole found: A total of roughly 160 TCR beta chains were listed by the study as associated with cytomegalovirus. The validation cohort had no HLA typing available for a later analysis, so co-occurrence within that cohort was assessed over all 120 or so repertoires. Across donors, most TCR sequences were observed very rarely, whereas some public TCRs were present in many individuals. Subsequent analysis determined that TCRs grouped into clusters in the first cohort also showed a tendency toward co-occurrence across the roughly 130 validation repertoires, and approximately 94% of cluster scores exceeded 0. The authors suggested that the approach could potentially be generalized to other disease states and immunological phenotypes. In vitro tests confirmed that a few of the cytomegalovirus-associated TCR beta chains recognize cytomegalovirus antigens. The classifier was reported to diagnose cytomegalovirus status with high specificity and sensitivity in both the original and validation cohorts.

The receptor was derived from a man younger than 40 in good health and CMV-seronegative. Specimen: PBMCs.

At the DNA level, the sequence is TGTGCCAGCCGGGACAGCGCTTACTACAATGAGCAGTTCTTC. This gives the protein CASRDSAYYNEQFF. This chain is built from TRBV19 and TRBJ2-1; the junction holds 7 bases that match TRBD1. Trimming accounts for 9 bases at V and 3 bases at J, while the number of junction bases matched to no gene is 8. Based on the germline V gene (reference sequence), the CDR1 and CDR2 sequences are LNHDA and SQIVND. The CDR3 contains 14 residues, cysteine and phenylalanine counted. The retained sequence is limited to the CDR3, 42 bases, with the frame set at the first base.